This T cell receptor (beta chain) comes out of a study of blood T cells in healthy people across ages. Deletions cut 5 bases from V and 5 bases from J, with 12 bases between. The CDR3 covers 13 residues. Germline V gives CDR1 SGHVS, CDR2 FNYEAQ. Primed by a sample-barcoded 5' primer and a J-beta primer mix, a second PCR proceeded for roughly 7 to 12 cycles. Via MiXCR, TCRdb re-called the 5' RACE reads, giving one row per CDR3 protein. The data hold 380,000 or so distinct CDR3 sequences, with over 45% observed a single time. This clonotype has a handful of counts. The chain joins TRBV7-6 to TRBJ2-5; possible D gene TRBD1, 6 bases. Sequences were obtained from blood. The TCR comes from a man in his 60s in good health. The DNA of the CDR3 is TGTGCCAGCAGCGAAACAGGGTATGAGACCCAGTACTTC. Protein sequence: CASSETGYETQYF.